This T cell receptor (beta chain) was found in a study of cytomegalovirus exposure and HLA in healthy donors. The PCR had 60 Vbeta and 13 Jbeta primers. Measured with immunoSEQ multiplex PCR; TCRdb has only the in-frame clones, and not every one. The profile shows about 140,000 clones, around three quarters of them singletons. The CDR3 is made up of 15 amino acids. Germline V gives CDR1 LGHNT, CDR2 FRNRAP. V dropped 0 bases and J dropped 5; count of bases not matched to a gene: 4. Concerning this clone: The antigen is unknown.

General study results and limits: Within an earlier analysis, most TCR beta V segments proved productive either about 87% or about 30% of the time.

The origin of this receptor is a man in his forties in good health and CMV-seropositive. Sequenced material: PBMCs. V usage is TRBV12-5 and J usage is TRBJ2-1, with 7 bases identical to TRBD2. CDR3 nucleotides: TGTGCTAGTGGTTTGGTCCCAGCGGGACACAATGAGCAGTTCTTC. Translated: CASGLVPAGHNEQFF. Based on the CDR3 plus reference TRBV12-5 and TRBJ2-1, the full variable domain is DARVTQTPRHKVTEMGQEVTMRCQPILGHNTVFWYRQTMMQGLELLAYFRNRAPLDDSGMPKDRFSAEMPDATLATLKIQPSEPRDSAVYFCASGLVPAGHNEQFFGPGTRLTVL.